This record covers a single T cell receptor beta chain. The data stem from a study of blood T cell repertoires in COVID-19. From germline, CDR1 is WSHSY and CDR2 SAAADI. Between the trimmed V and J ends, which lost 6 bases and 8 bases, there was a span of 13 bases. The CDR3 runs 12 residues. Authors' data handling: Estimation of nucleated cell counts relied on the amplification of reference gene primers. Sequencing was performed with immunoSEQ multiplex PCR; in TCRdb, only in-frame clones are kept and a portion is missing. D and trimming come from the DNA, and the V and J calls and clone size come from that table. The table shows some 180,000 clones, with around four fifths occurring only once.

This TCR was recovered from a woman in her 40s with COVID-19, enrolled during active disease. The rearrangement uses TRBV10-2 and TRBJ1-1; D might be TRBD1 (5 bases). Sequencing was performed on peripheral blood. The CDR3: CASRGAAPEAFF. CDR3 in DNA: TGCGCCAGCAGAGGGGCAGCCCCCGAAGCTTTCTTT.